This entry lists 10 T cell receptor beta chains sequenced from one sample in a study of cytomegalovirus exposure and HLA in healthy donors. The study ran its PCR with 60 Vbeta and 13 Jbeta primers. Sequencing used immunoSEQ multiplex PCR; TCRdb keeps in-frame clones, though not all of them. Found here are 110,000 to 150,000 clones, roughly 79% of them singletons; the top ten hold 2.8%. Source material: PBMCs. The source is a male donor in good health and CMV-seronegative.

The rearrangement joins TRBV19 to TRBJ1-1; tentative D call: TRBD1 (6 bases). V lost 5 bases and J 5 bases, leaving 12 bases between the germline ends. The length of the CDR3 is 13 residues. In germline, CDR1 is LNHDA, CDR2 SQIVND (reference sequence). The DNA of the CDR3 is TGTGCCAGTAGTCGGACAGTTCAGACTGAAGCTTTCTTT. Encoded protein: CASSRTVQTEAFF.

A word on this clone: At one end, the junction sequence differs from germline, possibly due to a read error. This chain uses TRBV29-1 with TRBJ1-2; tentative D call: TRBD1 (5 bases). Germline V gives CDR1 SQVTM, CDR2 ANQGSEA. There are 13 residues in the CDR3. The CDR3 spells CSVESGTSYGYPF. CDR3 DNA: TGCAGCGTTGAAAGCGGGACTTCCTATGGCTACCCCTTC.

This rearrangement joins TRBV25-1 to TRBJ2-5; 14 bases align to TRBD2. The CDR3 consists of 16 residues. The germline CDR1 and CDR2 sequences are MGHDK and SYGVNS. V trimming: 3 bases; J trimming: 5 bases; junction bases outside the gene matches: 5. Here the CDR3 DNA reads TGTGCCAGCAGTGAGCCGGGACTAGCGGGAGAGGAGACCCAGTACTTC. It yields the protein CASSEPGLAGEETQYF.

The chain uses TRBV5-6 and TRBJ2-2; 9 bases are shared with TRBD1. CDR3 length equals 14 residues. In germline, CDR1 is SGHDT, CDR2 YYEEEE. After removal of 2 bases from V and 5 bases from J, the junction contained 1 base not matched to a gene. The CDR3 DNA is TGTGCCAGCAGCTTCGGACAGGGGACCGGGGAGCTGTTTTTT. Translated: CASSFGQGTGELFF.

The chain is built from TRBV10-1 and TRBJ2-5; 11 nucleotides match TRBD2. The CDR3 covers 18 residues. V was pared by 0 bases and J by 2 bases, with 8 bases of the junction left unmatched. CDR1 is WNHNN and CDR2 is SYGVQD in the germline V gene (reference sequence). CDR3 in amino acids: CASSESRGLAESQETQYF. In nucleotides, the CDR3 is TGCGCCAGCAGTGAGTCCCGGGGACTAGCGGAGTCACAAGAGACCCAGTACTTC.

This chain joins TRBV7-6 and TRBJ2-7; D gene uncertain. Trimming left V 5 bases short and J 3 bases short, with 8 bases between. The germline gives CDR1 SGHVS, CDR2 FNYEAQ. This CDR3 region has 12 residues. The CDR3: CASSPNNYEQYF. The CDR3 DNA is TGTGCCAGCAGCCCCAACAACTACGAGCAGTACTTC.

The gene calls are TRBV19 and TRBJ2-3; 14 bases are a match to TRBD2. J was trimmed by 4 bases and V by 5 bases; bases with no gene match: 14. CDR1 and CDR2 (germline): LNHDA, SQIVND (reference sequence). CDR3 length equals 19 residues. CDR3 in DNA: TGTGCCAGTAGTGTTCGAAGGACTAGCGGGAGGCGCCAGCCAGATACGCAGTATTTT. This encodes CASSVRRTSGRRQPDTQYF.

The gene calls are TRBV9 and TRBJ2-5; a weak D match, TRBD2 (6 bases). Trimming removed 4 bases at V and 0 bases at J, with 13 bases between. The CDR3 is 15 amino acids. Germline CDR1 SGDLS, CDR2 YYNGEE. The CDR3 DNA reads TGTGCCAGCAGCAATAGCGGAGGGTACCAAGAGACCCAGTACTTC. This codes for CASSNSGGYQETQYF. The variable domain in full, with the rest retrieved from reference TRBV9 and TRBJ2-5, is DSGVTQTPKHLITATGQRVTLRCSPRSGDLSVYWYQQSLDQGLQFLIQYYNGEERAKGNILERFSAQQFPDLHSELNLSSLELGDSALYFCASSNSGGYQETQYFGPGTRLLVL.

This clone was recorded a few times. CDR3 sequence (DNA): TGTGCCAGCAGTAGACTAGCGGGGGGGCCCGATACGCAGTATTTT. Translated: CASSRLAGGPDTQYF. This chain connects TRBV27 to TRBJ2-3; 14 nucleotides match TRBD2. Unmatched junction bases numbered 4, after V lost 5 bases and J lost 6 bases. In germline, CDR1 is MNHEY, CDR2 SMNVEV (reference sequence). This CDR3 has 15 residues.

V and J are TRBV25-1 and TRBJ2-5, with D uncertain. The germline V gene has CDR1 MGHDK and CDR2 SYGVNS. The CDR3 sequence is 16 residues long. Trimming took 1 base from V and 1 from J, leaving 13 bases between them. The chain's CDR3 is CASSESATEIQETQYF. The CDR3 region has the DNA TGTGCCAGCAGTGAATCCGCCACAGAGATCCAAGAGACCCAGTACTTC. Based on the CDR3 plus reference TRBV25-1 and TRBJ2-5, the full variable domain is EADIYQTPRYLVIGTGKKITLECSQTMGHDKMYWYQQDPGMELHLIHYSYGVNSTEKGDLSSESTVSRIRTEHFPLTLESARPSHTSQYLCASSESATEIQETQYFGPGTRLLVL.